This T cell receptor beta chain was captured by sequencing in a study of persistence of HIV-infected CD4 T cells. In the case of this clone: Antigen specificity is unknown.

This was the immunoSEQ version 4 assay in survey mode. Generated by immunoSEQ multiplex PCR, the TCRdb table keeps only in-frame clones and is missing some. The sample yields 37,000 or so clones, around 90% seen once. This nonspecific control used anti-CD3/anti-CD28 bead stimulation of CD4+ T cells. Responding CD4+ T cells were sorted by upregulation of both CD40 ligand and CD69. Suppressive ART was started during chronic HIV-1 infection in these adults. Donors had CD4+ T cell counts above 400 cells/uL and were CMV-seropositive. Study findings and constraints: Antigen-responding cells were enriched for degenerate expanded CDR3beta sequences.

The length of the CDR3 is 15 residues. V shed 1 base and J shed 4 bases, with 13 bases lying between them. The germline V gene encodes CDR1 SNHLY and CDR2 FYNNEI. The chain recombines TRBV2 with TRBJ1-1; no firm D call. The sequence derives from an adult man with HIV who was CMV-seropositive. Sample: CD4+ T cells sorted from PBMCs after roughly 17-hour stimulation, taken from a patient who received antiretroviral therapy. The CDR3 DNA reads TGTGCCAGCAGTGAAGTGAAGTGGACGGTCACTGAAGCTTTCTTT. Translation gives CASSEVKWTVTEAFF.